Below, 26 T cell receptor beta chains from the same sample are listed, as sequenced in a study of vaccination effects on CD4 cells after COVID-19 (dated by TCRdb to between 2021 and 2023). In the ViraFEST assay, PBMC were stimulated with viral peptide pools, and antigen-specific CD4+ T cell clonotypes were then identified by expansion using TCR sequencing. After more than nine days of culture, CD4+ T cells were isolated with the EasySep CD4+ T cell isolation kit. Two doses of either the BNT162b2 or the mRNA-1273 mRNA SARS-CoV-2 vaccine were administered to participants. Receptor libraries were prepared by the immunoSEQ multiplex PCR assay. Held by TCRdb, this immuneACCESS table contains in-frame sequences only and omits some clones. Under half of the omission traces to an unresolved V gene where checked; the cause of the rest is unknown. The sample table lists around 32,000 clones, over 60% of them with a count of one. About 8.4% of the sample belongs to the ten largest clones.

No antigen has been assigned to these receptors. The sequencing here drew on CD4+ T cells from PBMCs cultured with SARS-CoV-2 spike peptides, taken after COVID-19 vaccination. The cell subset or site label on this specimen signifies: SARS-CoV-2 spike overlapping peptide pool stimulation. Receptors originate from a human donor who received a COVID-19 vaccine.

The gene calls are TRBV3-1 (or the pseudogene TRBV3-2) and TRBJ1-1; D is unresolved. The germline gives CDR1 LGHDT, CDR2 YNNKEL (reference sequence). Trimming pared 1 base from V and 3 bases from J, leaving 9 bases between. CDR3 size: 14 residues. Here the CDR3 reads CASSQGDTYTEAFF. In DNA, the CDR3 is TGTGCCAGCAGCCAAGGCGACACCTACACTGAAGCTTTCTTT.

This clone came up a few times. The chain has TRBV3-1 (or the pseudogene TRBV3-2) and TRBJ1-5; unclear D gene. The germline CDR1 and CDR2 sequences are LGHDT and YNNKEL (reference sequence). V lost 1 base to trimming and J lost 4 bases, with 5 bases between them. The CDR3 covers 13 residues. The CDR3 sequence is CASSQGENQPQHF. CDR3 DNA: TGTGCCAGCAGCCAAGGGGAGAATCAGCCCCAGCATTTT.

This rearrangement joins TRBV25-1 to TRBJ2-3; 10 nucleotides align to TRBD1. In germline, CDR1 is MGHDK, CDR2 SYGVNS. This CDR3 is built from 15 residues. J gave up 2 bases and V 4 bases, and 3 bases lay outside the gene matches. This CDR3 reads CASSADRGLTDTQYF. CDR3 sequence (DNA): TGTGCCAGCAGTGCCGACAGGGGGCTCACAGATACGCAGTATTTT.

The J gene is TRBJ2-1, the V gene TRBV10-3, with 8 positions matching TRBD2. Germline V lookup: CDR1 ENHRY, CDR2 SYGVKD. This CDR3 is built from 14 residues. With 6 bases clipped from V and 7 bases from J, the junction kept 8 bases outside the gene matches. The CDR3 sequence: CAISEEREKNEQFF. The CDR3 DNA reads TGTGCCATCAGCGAGGAGCGGGAGAAGAATGAGCAGTTCTTC.

The CDR3 here is CASCLRGNTEAFF. CDR3 nucleotide sequence: TGTGCCAGCTGCTTAAGGGGTAACACTGAAGCTTTCTTT. The V call is TRBV3-1 (or the pseudogene TRBV3-2), the J call TRBJ1-1; a possible D gene is TRBD1 (5 bases). The CDR3 consists of 13 residues. Germline CDR1 LGHDT, CDR2 YNNKEL (reference sequence). The ends were cut back, 8 bases at V and 2 bases at J, with 12 bases in the middle.

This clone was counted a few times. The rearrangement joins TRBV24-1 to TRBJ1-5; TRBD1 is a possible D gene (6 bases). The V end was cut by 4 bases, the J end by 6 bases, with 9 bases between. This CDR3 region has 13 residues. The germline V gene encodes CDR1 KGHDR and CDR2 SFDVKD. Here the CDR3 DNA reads TGTGCCACCAGTGACAGGGGTGGTCAGCCCCAGCATTTT. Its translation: CATSDRGGQPQHF.

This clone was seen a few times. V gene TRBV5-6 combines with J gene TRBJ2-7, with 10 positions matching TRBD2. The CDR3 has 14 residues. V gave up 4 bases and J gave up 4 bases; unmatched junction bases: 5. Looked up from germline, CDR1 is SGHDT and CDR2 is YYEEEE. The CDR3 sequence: CASSPGLAQYEQYF. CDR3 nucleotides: TGTGCCAGCAGCCCGGGACTAGCGCAATACGAGCAGTACTTC.

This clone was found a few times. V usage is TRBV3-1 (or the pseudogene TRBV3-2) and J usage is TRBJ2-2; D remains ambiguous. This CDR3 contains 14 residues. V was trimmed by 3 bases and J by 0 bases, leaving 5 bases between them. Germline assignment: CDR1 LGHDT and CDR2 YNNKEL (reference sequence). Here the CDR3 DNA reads TGTGCCAGCAGCCACCGTGCGAACACCGGGGAGCTGTTTTTT. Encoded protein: CASSHRANTGELFF.

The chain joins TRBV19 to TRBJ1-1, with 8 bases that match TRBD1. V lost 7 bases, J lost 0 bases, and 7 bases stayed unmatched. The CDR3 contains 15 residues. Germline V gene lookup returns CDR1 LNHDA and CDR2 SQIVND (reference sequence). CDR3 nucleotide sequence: TGTGCCAGTACCCTGACAGGGGCCATGAACACTGAAGCTTTCTTT. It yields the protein CASTLTGAMNTEAFF.

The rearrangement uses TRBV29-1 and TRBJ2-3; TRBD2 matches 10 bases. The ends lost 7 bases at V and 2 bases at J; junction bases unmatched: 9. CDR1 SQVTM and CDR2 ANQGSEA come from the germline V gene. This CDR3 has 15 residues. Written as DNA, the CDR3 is TGCAGCGCCACCGCAGCGGGAGGGAACACAGATACGCAGTATTTT. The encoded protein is CSATAAGGNTDTQYF.

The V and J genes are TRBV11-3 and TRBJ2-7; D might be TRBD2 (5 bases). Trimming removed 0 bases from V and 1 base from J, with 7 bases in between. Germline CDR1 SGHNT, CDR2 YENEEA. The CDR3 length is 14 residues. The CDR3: CASSLDGESYEQYF. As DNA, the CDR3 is TGTGCCAGCAGCTTAGATGGGGAGTCCTACGAGCAGTACTTC.

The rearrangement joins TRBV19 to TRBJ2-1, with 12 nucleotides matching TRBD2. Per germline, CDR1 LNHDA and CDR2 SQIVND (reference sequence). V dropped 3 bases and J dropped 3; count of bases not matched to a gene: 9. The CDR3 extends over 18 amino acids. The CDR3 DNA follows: TGTGCCAGTAGTATCTCGTTGACTAGCGGGGGCCTCTACAATGAGCAGTTCTTC. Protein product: CASSISLTSGGLYNEQFF. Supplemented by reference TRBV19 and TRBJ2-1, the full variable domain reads DGGITQSPKYLFRKEGQNVTLSCEQNLNHDAMYWYRQDPGQGLRLIYYSQIVNDFQKGDIAEGYSVSREKKESFPLTVTSAQKNPTAFYLCASSISLTSGGLYNEQFFGPGTRLTVL.

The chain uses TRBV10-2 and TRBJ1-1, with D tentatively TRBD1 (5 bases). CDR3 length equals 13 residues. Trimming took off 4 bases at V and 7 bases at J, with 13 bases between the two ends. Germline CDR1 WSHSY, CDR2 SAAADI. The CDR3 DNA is TGCGCCAGCAGTGTGGGGCAACGCCTTGAAGCTTTCTTT. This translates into CASSVGQRLEAFF.

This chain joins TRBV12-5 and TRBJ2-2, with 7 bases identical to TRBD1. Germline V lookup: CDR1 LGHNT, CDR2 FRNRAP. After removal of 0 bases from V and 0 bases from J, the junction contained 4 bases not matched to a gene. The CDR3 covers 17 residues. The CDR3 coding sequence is TGTGCTAGTGGTTTGGTAATGGGACAGACGAACACCGGGGAGCTGTTTTTT. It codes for CASGLVMGQTNTGELFF. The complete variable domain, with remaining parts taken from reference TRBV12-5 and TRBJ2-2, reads DARVTQTPRHKVTEMGQEVTMRCQPILGHNTVFWYRQTMMQGLELLAYFRNRAPLDDSGMPKDRFSAEMPDATLATLKIQPSEPRDSAVYFCASGLVMGQTNTGELFFGEGSRLTVL.

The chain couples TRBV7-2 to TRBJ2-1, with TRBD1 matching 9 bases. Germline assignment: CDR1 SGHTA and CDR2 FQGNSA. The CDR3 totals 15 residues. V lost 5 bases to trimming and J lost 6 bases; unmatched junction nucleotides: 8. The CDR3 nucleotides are TGTGCCAGCAGCCGCCCGGGACAGGGTATCAATGAGCAGTTCTTC. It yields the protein CASSRPGQGINEQFF.

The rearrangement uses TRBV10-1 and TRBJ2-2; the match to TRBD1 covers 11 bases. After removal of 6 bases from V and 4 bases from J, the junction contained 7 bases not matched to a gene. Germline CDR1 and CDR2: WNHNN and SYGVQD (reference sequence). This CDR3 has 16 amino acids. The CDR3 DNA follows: TGCGCCAGCAGCGACACCGGGACAGGGGGCACCGGGGAGCTGTTTTTT. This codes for CASSDTGTGGTGELFF.

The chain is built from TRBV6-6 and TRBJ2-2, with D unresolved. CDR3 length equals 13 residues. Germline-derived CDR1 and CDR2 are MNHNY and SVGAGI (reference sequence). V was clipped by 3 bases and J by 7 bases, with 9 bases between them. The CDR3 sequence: CASSYLGFGELFF. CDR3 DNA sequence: TGTGCCAGCAGTTATTTAGGGTTCGGGGAGCTGTTTTTT.

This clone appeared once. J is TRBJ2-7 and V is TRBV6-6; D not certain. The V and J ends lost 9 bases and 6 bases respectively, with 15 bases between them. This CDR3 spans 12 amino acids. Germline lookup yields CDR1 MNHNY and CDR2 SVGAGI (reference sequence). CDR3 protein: CASSPGPGEQYF. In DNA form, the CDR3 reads TGTGCCAGTTCCCCGGGTCCTGGCGAGCAGTACTTC.

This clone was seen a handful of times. CDR3 sequence reads: CASSPTVGTEAFF. CDR3 sequence (DNA): TGTGCCAGCAGCCCCACCGTGGGCACTGAAGCTTTCTTT. The chain is built from TRBV9 and TRBJ1-1; D remains unclear. Trimming took 4 bases from V and 4 from J, leaving 11 bases between them. The CDR3 has 13 residues. Germline values: CDR1 SGDLS, CDR2 YYNGEE.

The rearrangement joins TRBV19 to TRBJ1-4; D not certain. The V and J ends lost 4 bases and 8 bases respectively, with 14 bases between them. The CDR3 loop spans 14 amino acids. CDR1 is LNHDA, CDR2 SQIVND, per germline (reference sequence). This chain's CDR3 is CASSTNAEREKLFF. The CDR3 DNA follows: TGTGCCAGTAGTACTAACGCCGAGAGAGAAAAACTGTTTTTT.

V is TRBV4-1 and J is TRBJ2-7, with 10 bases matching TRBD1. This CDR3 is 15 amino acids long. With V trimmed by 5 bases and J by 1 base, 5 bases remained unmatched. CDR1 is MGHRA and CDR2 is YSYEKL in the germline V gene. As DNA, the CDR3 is TGCGCCAGCAGCTCGGGACAGGGGATATCCTACGAGCAGTACTTC. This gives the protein CASSSGQGISYEQYF.

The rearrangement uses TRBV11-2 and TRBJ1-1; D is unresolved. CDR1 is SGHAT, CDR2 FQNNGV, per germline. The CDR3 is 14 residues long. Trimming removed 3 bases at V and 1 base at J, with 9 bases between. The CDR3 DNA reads TGTGCCAGCAGCTTTGGTAAAACGAACACTGAAGCTTTCTTT. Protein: CASSFGKTNTEAFF.

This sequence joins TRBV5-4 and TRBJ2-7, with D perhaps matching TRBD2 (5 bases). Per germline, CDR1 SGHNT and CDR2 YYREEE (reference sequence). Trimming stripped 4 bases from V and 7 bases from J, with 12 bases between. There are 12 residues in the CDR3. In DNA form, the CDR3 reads TGTGCCAGCAGCCCGGACTTCTATGAGCAGTACTTC. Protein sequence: CASSPDFYEQYF.

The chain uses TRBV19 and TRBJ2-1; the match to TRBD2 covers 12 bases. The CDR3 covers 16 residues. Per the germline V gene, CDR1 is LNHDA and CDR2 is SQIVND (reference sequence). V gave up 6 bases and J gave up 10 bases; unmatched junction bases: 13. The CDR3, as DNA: TGTGCCAGTAGCAACAGGTACCTAGCGGGAGGGCAAGAGCAGTTCTTC. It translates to CASSNRYLAGGQEQFF.

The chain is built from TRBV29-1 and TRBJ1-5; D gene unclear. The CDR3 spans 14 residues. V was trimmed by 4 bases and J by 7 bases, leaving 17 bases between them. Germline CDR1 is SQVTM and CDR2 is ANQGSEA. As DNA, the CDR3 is TGCAGCGTTGTGTCTCTGGACCCCGGGCAGCCCCAGCATTTT. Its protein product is CSVVSLDPGQPQHF.

The CDR3 coding sequence is TGCGCCAGCAGCTCCTCTAGCGGGAGCACAGATACGCAGTATTTT. The encoded protein is CASSSSSGSTDTQYF. The V gene is TRBV5-1, the J gene TRBJ2-3, with 8 bases that match TRBD2. With 3 bases clipped from V and 0 bases from J, the junction kept 3 bases outside the gene matches. In germline, CDR1 is SGHRS, CDR2 YFSETQ. This CDR3 contains 15 residues.